This T cell receptor (beta chain) was retrieved from a study of identical twins. Study-wide points: In cord blood, abundant beta clonotypes had fewer insertions; memory showed no trend. Invariant cells of the MAIT and iNKT types might have partly distorted the zero-insertion analyses. Instead of following the same donors, the conclusions were based on cross-sectional statistical analysis.

A remark on this clonotype: Its cognate antigen is unknown.

TCRdb re-derived calls from the 5' RACE reads in MiXCR, one entry per CDR3 protein. In the table there are under 800,000 distinct CDR3 sequences, over 20% of which are singletons. This CDR3 region has 15 residues. Germline CDR1 is DFQATT and CDR2 is SNEGSKA (reference sequence). V was pared by 1 base and J by 3 bases, with 14 bases between. These sequences were also reported in another study, on T cells expressing NK-cell markers. That report notes: In 5 to 7 donors, dominant CD3+CD56+NKG2C+ clones formed about 1.0-7.5% of CD8+ cells.

The sequence was collected from a young woman in good health. Material for sequencing was PBMCs. The rearrangement uses TRBV20-1 and TRBJ2-3, with a tentative D call TRBD1 (7 bases). DNA of the CDR3: TGCAGTGCTAGAGGGGCCCAGGGGGGTACAGATACGCAGTATTTT. This codes for CSARGAQGGTDTQYF.